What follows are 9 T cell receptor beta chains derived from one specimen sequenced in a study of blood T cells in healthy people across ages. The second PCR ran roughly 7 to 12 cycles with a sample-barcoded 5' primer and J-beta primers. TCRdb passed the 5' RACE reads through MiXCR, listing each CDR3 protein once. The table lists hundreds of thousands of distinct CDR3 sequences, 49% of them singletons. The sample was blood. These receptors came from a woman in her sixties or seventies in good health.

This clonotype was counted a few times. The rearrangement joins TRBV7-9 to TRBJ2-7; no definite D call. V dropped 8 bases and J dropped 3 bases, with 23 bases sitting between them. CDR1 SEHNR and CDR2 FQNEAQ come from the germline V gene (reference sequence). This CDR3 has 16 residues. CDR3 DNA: TGTGCCAGCGTGAGTACCCACGGTGACGGATACTACGAGCAGTACTTC. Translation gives CASVSTHGDGYYEQYF.

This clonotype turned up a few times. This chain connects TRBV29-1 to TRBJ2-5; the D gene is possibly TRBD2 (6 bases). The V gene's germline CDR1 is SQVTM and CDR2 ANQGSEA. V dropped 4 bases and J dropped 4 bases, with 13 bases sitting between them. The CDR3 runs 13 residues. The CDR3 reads CSVGPGTLETQYF. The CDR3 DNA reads TGCAGCGTTGGACCCGGGACTCTAGAGACCCAGTACTTC.

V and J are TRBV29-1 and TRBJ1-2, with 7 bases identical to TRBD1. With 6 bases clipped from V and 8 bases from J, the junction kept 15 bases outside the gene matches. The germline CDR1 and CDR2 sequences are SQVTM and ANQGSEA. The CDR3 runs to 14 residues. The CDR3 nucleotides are TGCAGCGTGGACCCGGGACAGAGCCTAGTCGGCTACACCTTC. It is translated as CSVDPGQSLVGYTF.

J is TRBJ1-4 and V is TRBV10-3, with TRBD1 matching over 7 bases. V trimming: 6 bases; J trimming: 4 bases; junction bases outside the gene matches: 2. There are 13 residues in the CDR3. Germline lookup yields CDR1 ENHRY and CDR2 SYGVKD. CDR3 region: CAIRQGDNEKLFF. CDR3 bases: TGTGCCATCAGGCAGGGGGATAATGAAAAACTGTTTTTT.

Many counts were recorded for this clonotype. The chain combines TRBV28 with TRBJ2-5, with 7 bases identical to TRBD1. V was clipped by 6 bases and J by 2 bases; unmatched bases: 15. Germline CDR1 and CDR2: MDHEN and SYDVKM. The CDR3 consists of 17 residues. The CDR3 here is CASSPRHSWGQQETQYF. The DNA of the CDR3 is TGTGCCAGCAGCCCCCGTCACTCCTGGGGACAGCAAGAGACCCAGTACTTC.

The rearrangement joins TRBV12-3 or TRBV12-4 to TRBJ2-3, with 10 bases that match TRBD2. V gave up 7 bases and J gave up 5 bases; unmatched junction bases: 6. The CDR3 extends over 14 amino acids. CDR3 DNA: TGTGCCAGCAACCCTAGCGGGAGATTAGATACGCAGTATTTT. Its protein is CASNPSGRLDTQYF.

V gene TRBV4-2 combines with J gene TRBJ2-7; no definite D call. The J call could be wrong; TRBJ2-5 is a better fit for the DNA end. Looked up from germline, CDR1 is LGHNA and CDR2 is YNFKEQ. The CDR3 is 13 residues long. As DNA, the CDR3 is TGTGCCAGCAGCCAAGATCGGGTGGGGACCCAGTACTTC. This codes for CASSQDRVGTQYF.

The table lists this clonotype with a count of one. CDR3 amino acids: CASRQGQGSEQYF. The CDR3 region has the DNA TGTGCCAGCAGGCAAGGACAGGGATCCGAGCAGTACTTC. This chain uses TRBV6-5 with TRBJ2-5, with 8 bases identical to TRBD1. The assigned J gene may be wrong: the sequence end matches TRBJ2-7 better. The CDR3 has 13 amino acids. The germline CDR1 and CDR2 sequences are MNHEY and SVGAGI.

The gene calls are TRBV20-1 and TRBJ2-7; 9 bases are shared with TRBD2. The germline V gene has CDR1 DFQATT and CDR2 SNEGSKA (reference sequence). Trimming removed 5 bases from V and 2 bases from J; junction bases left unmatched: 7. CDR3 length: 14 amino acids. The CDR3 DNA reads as TGCAGTGCTCATCTTAGCGGGAGTACCTACGAGCAGTACTTC. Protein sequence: CSAHLSGSTYEQYF.